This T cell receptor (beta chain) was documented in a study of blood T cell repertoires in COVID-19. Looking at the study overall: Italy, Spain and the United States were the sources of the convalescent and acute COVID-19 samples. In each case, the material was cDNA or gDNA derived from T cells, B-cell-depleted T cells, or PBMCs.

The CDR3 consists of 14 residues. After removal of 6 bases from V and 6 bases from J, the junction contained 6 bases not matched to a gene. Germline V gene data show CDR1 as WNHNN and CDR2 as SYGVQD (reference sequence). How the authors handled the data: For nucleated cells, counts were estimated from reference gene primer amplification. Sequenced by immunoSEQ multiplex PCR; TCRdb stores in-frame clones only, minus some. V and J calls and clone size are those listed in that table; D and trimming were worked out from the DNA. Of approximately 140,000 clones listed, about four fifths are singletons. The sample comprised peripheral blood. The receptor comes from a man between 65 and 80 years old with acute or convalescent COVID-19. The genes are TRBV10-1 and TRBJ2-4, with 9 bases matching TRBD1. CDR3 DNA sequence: TGCGCCAGCAGGGGACAGGGTCACCGAAACATTCAGTACTTC. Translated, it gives CASRGQGHRNIQYF.